A single sample is the source of the 24 T cell receptor beta chains below, sequenced in a study of spatial heterogeneity in lung cancer. The time point denotes: blood at routine non-recurrence follow-up after resection. The study sequenced unsorted whole RNA from tumor, nontumor lung or frozen PBMC. MiXCR was run by TCRdb on the 5' RACE reads, yielding one entry per CDR3 protein. The sample yields about 30,000 distinct CDR3 sequences, 5% to 6.5% seen once. The input for sequencing was PBMCs, taken at follow-up. These receptors all come from a male donor with early-stage non-small cell lung cancer.

Ten or more counts support this clonotype. V gene TRBV6-6 combines with J gene TRBJ2-5, with D possibly matching TRBD2 (7 bases). The CDR3 is made up of 14 amino acids. V was shortened by 0 bases and J by 4 bases, with 9 bases between the two germline ends. Germline CDR1 is MNHNY and CDR2 is SVGAGI (reference sequence). This chain's CDR3 is CASSYSGGRETQYF. The CDR3 DNA is TGTGCCAGCAGTTACTCCGGGGGGCGAGAGACCCAGTACTTC.

In its sample, this clonotype was seen many times. V is TRBV12-3 or TRBV12-4 and J is TRBJ2-5; 10 positions match TRBD2. CDR3 length: 16 residues. J was trimmed by 5 bases and V by 5 bases; bases with no gene match: 11. The DNA for the CDR3 is TGTGCCAGCAGTCCCCGACTAGCGGGTATGGGGGAGACCCAGTACTTC. Translated, it gives CASSPRLAGMGETQYF.

This rearrangement joins TRBV18 to TRBJ2-7; the D call may be TRBD1 or TRBD2 (5 bases each). Trimming took off 1 base at V and 5 bases at J, with 12 bases between the two ends. This CDR3 contains 14 residues. CDR1 is KGHSH and CDR2 is LQKENI in the germline V gene. The CDR3 protein is CASSPRGVNNEQYF. CDR3 bases: TGTGCCAGCTCACCACGAGGGGTAAACAACGAGCAGTACTTC.

This clonotype was found many times. The CDR3 DNA follows: TGTGCCACCGGACAGGGGGTACATGAGCAGTTCTTC. Translated, it gives CATGQGVHEQFF. This chain connects TRBV24-1 to TRBJ2-1; 10 bases fit TRBD1. Per germline, CDR1 KGHDR and CDR2 SFDVKD. The junction had 3 bases not matched to a gene; V was cut back by 9 bases and J by 8 bases. The CDR3 consists of 12 residues.

The rearrangement links TRBV30 to TRBJ1-5, with a possible D match to TRBD1 (6 bases). V lost 3 bases, J lost 3 bases, and 15 bases lay in between. The CDR3 consists of 15 residues. Germline loops: CDR1 GTSNPN, CDR2 SVGIG (reference sequence). The CDR3, as DNA: TGTGCCTGGAGCTTCCCAGGGGTTTTCAATCAGCCCCAGCATTTT. It translates to CAWSFPGVFNQPQHF.

The chain employs TRBV30 and TRBJ1-5; a possible D gene is TRBD1 (5 bases). The CDR3 consists of 15 residues. Germline assignment: CDR1 GTSNPN and CDR2 SVGIG (reference sequence). The V end was cut by 2 bases, the J end by 0 bases, with 11 bases between. In nucleotides, the CDR3 is TGTGCCTGGAGTCAGGGAGTACTTAGCAATCAGCCCCAGCATTTT. Residues: CAWSQGVLSNQPQHF.

This clonotype was seen a few times. CDR3 DNA sequence: TGTGCCACCAGTGATTGGACTCGCGACTATGGCTACACCTTC. Translation gives CATSDWTRDYGYTF. The V and J genes are TRBV24-1 and TRBJ1-2; D remains unclear. Germline values: CDR1 KGHDR, CDR2 SFDVKD. The CDR3 spans 14 residues. V shed 2 bases and J shed 3 bases, with 9 bases lying between them.

Judged by abundance, this clonotype is medium-sized. The rearrangement links TRBV4-3 to TRBJ2-3; the match to TRBD1 covers 9 bases. The V segment lost 4 bases and the J segment 4 bases; nucleotides outside the gene matches: 3. The germline CDR1 and CDR2 sequences are LGHNA and YSLEER. The CDR3 spans 14 residues. CDR3 in amino acids: CASSLRQGADTQYF. The CDR3, as DNA: TGCGCCAGCAGCCTTCGACAGGGGGCAGATACGCAGTATTTT.

This clonotype was found many times. The V and J genes are TRBV28 and TRBJ1-5, with D possibly TRBD1 on 5 matching bases. The CDR3 consists of 14 residues. The ends were cut back, 8 bases at V and 6 bases at J, with 17 bases in the middle. Germline V gives CDR1 MDHEN, CDR2 SYDVKM. The chain's CDR3 is CASRSGGPGQPQHF. Here the CDR3 DNA reads TGTGCCAGCCGGTCGGGGGGACCGGGTCAGCCCCAGCATTTT.

This clonotype has a count of ten or more. The rearrangement links TRBV6-6 to TRBJ1-1; unclear D gene. CDR3 size: 13 residues. The germline V gene has CDR1 MNHNY and CDR2 SVGAGI (reference sequence). V lost 2 bases and J lost 3, with 7 bases in between. The CDR3 is CASSYRSDTEAFF. CDR3 DNA: TGTGCCAGCAGTTACAGGAGTGACACTGAAGCTTTCTTT.

This clonotype has only a few counts. This rearrangement joins TRBV20-1 to TRBJ2-1; 12 bases fit TRBD2. CDR1 and CDR2 (germline): DFQATT, SNEGSKA (reference sequence). V was clipped by 1 base and J by 3 bases; unmatched bases: 4. The CDR3 contains 16 residues. Written as DNA, the CDR3 is TGCAGTGCTAGAGGCACTAGCGGGAGGCGCTACAATGAGCAGTTCTTC. Residues: CSARGTSGRRYNEQFF.

This clonotype rates as medium-sized. The chain links TRBV4-1 to TRBJ1-1, with 7 positions matching TRBD1. Germline CDR1 is MGHRA and CDR2 is YSYEKL. Trimming took 3 bases from V and 0 from J; bases not matched to a gene: 4. The CDR3 runs to 15 residues. This CDR3 reads CASSHQQGMNTEAFF. The CDR3 DNA sequence: TGCGCCAGCAGCCATCAACAGGGGATGAACACTGAAGCTTTCTTT.

This clonotype was seen many times. The chain uses TRBV7-9 and TRBJ1-2, with 8 bases matching TRBD1. Germline lookup yields CDR1 SEHNR and CDR2 FQNEAQ (reference sequence). This CDR3 is 12 amino acids long. The V segment lost 5 bases and the J segment 4 bases; nucleotides outside the gene matches: 0. CDR3 sequence: CASSTGGYGYTF. The CDR3 coding sequence is TGTGCCAGCAGCACAGGGGGCTATGGCTACACCTTC.

This clonotype was seen repeatedly, ten times or more. This chain's CDR3 is CASSSGTGKGIGSYNEQFF. In nucleotides, the CDR3 is TGTGCCAGCAGCTCCGGGACAGGGAAGGGAATTGGCTCCTACAATGAGCAGTTCTTC. This chain joins TRBV7-9 and TRBJ2-1; TRBD1 agrees at 9 bases. This CDR3 region has 19 residues. The V gene's germline CDR1 is SEHNR and CDR2 FQNEAQ (reference sequence). The ends lost 4 bases at V and 0 bases at J; junction bases unmatched: 13.

The chain uses TRBV5-1 and TRBJ2-3; D possibly corresponds to TRBD1 (7 bases). Germline loops: CDR1 SGHRS, CDR2 YFSETQ. V lost 4 bases and J 0 bases, leaving 12 bases between the germline ends. This CDR3 is 15 amino acids long. The CDR3 sequence is CASSAGQPSTDTQYF. DNA of the CDR3: TGCGCCAGCAGCGCGGGACAGCCTAGCACAGATACGCAGTATTTT. Variable domain in full (rest from reference TRBV5-1 and TRBJ2-3): KAGVTQTPRYLIKTRGQQVTLSCSPISGHRSVSWYQQTPGQGLQFLFEYFSETQRNKGNFPGRFSGRQFSNSRSEMNVSTLELGDSALYLCASSAGQPSTDTQYFGPGTRLTVL.

This chain joins TRBV7-3 and TRBJ2-3; either TRBD1 or TRBD2 may fit D (5 bases each). From germline, CDR1 is SGHTA and CDR2 FQGTGA. CDR3 size: 14 residues. V lost 5 bases, J lost 4 bases, and 13 bases lay in between. Here the CDR3 reads CASSPGTPPDTQYF. The CDR3 DNA reads TGTGCCAGCAGCCCAGGGACCCCGCCAGATACGCAGTATTTT.

This clonotype came up many times. The rearrangement uses TRBV12-3 or TRBV12-4 and TRBJ2-1, with D maybe TRBD2 (6 bases). Trimming stripped 2 bases from V and 8 bases from J, with 16 bases between. The CDR3 loop spans 15 amino acids. CDR3 bases: TGTGCCAGCAGTTTACGGCGGGGAACGGGCTATGAGCAGTTCTTC. Translation gives CASSLRRGTGYEQFF.

This clonotype was counted at least ten times. The chain joins TRBV20-1 to TRBJ2-1; 7 bases map to TRBD1. Germline CDR1 is DFQATT and CDR2 is SNEGSKA (reference sequence). This CDR3 has 14 residues. V gave up 5 bases and J gave up 2 bases; unmatched junction bases: 6. CDR3 nucleotide sequence: TGCAGTGCTCATACCGACAGGGCCTACAATGAGCAGTTCTTC. Its translation: CSAHTDRAYNEQFF.

DNA of the CDR3: TGTGCCAGTCGCGGACAAAGGGCTAGTGGCTACACCTTC. As protein: CASRGQRASGYTF. This rearrangement joins TRBV6-5 to TRBJ1-2; possible D gene TRBD1, 5 bases. Germline V gene sequence: CDR1 MNHEY, CDR2 SVGAGI. The V end was cut by 9 bases, the J end by 7 bases, with 18 bases between. CDR3 length: 13 residues.

The V gene is TRBV2, the J gene TRBJ1-6, with D unresolved. Germline CDR1 SNHLY, CDR2 FYNNEI. The CDR3 is 13 residues long. V was shortened by 6 bases and J by 3 bases, with 6 bases between the two germline ends. CDR3 nucleotide sequence: TGTGCCAGCAGGCCCGGCTATAATTCACCCCTCCACTTT. Protein product: CASRPGYNSPLHF.

The chain links TRBV5-1 to TRBJ1-1; D possibly corresponds to TRBD1 (6 bases). The CDR3 contains 13 residues. Germline CDR1 and CDR2: SGHRS and YFSETQ. Trimming shortened V by 0 bases and J by 6 bases, and 9 bases separated the two germline ends. CDR3 sequence reads: CASSLEGGPEAFF. The DNA for the CDR3 is TGCGCCAGCAGCTTGGAAGGGGGACCTGAAGCTTTCTTT.

This clonotype was picked up a small number of times. This chain uses TRBV7-2 with TRBJ2-7; the match to TRBD1 covers 7 bases. Germline V gene data show CDR1 as SGHTA and CDR2 as FQGNSA. The CDR3 is 15 residues long. The junction had 8 bases not matched to a gene; V was cut back by 1 base and J by 5 bases. In nucleotides, the CDR3 is TGTGCCAGCAGCTTAGGAGCGACAGGGTTGGACGAGCAGTACTTC. It yields the protein CASSLGATGLDEQYF.

This clonotype was picked up a small number of times. The chain uses TRBV7-9 and TRBJ2-2; D is uncertain. V shed 7 bases and J shed 1 base, with 7 bases lying between them. This CDR3 region has 13 residues. Germline CDR1 SEHNR, CDR2 FQNEAQ (reference sequence). Here the CDR3 DNA reads TGTGCCAGCACTGTTGAGAACACCGGGGAGCTGTTTTTT. It translates to CASTVENTGELFF.

This clonotype was seen repeatedly, ten times or more. In nucleotides, the CDR3 is TGCAGTGCTACCTCGGAGGAAATGAACACAGATACGCAGTATTTT. It is translated as CSATSEEMNTDTQYF. This rearrangement joins TRBV20-1 to TRBJ2-3; a possible D gene is TRBD2 (5 bases). The ends were cut back, 4 bases at V and 2 bases at J, with 16 bases in the middle. The CDR3 totals 15 residues. Per germline, CDR1 DFQATT and CDR2 SNEGSKA (reference sequence).